Listed below are T cell receptor beta chains from one sample, sequenced in a study of human T cells and chemical hapten exposure. One entry per CDR3 protein results from TCRdb running MiXCR on the RACE reads. The repertoire holds roughly 200,000 distinct CDR3 sequences, around 25% seen once, with roughly 2.5% in the top ten. Sequencing was performed on whole blood, taken in connection with sensitization to the hapten diphenylcyclopropenone (DPC). These receptor sequences come from a woman in her 40s with alopecia areata. Some clones in this sample may be carry-over from other donors' samples. CDR3s include the opening cysteine and the closing phenylalanine or tryptophan. D genes are given only for firm matches. Size values are once, few and many counts, or a class for expanded clones, and some rows have none.

CDR3nt: TGCAGCGTCCGGGACAGTGTGGGAGAAAAACTGTTTTTT
CDR3aa: CSVRDSVGEKLFF
abundance: few
d_gene: TRBD1
len: 13
j_gene: TRBJ1-4
v_gene: TRBV29-1

CDR3nt: TGCGCCAGCAGCTTGGCCACGGGAAGATACGAAAAACTGTTTTTT
CDR3aa: CASSLATGRYEKLFF
abundance: .
d_gene: .
len: 15
j_gene: TRBJ1-4
v_gene: TRBV5-1

CDR3nt: TGTGCCAGCAGCGGGGGCCAGGGGGGCTACGAGCAGTACTTC
CDR3aa: CASSGGQGGYEQYF
abundance: few
d_gene: .
len: 14
j_gene: TRBJ2-7
v_gene: TRBV9

CDR3nt: TGCAGCGTTCAGGGACAGGGGATGAATGAGCAGTTCTTC
CDR3aa: CSVQGQGMNEQFF
abundance: .
d_gene: TRBD1
len: 13
j_gene: TRBJ2-1
v_gene: TRBV29-1

CDR3nt: TGCAGCGTTGAGGCCTTGAACACTGAAGCTTTCTTT
CDR3aa: CSVEALNTEAFF
abundance: few
d_gene: .
len: 12
j_gene: TRBJ1-1
v_gene: TRBV29-1

CDR3nt: TGTGCCAGCAGCCCTTGGGACAGCCTATACGAGCAGTACTTC
CDR3aa: CASSPWDSLYEQYF
abundance: .
d_gene: TRBD1
len: 14
j_gene: TRBJ2-7
v_gene: TRBV7-2

CDR3nt: TGTGCCAGCGCGCGCCTAGGCTCTGGGGCCAACGTCCTGACTTTC
CDR3aa: CASARLGSGANVLTF
abundance: many
d_gene: .
len: 15
j_gene: TRBJ2-6
v_gene: TRBV9

CDR3nt: TGCAGTGCTAGCCCCGGGACCTATTCAACCTATGGCTACACCTTC
CDR3aa: CSASPGTYSTYGYTF
abundance: few
d_gene: .
len: 15
j_gene: TRBJ1-2
v_gene: TRBV20-1

CDR3nt: TGCGCCAGCAGCCAAGCGGGACAGGGGAGCCATGGCTACAACTTC
CDR3aa: CASSQAGQGSHGYNF
abundance: .
d_gene: TRBD1
len: 15
j_gene: TRBJ1-2
v_gene: TRBV4-1

CDR3nt: TGTGCCAGCAGTTTGAGAGGTCGATGGGGGGCCCGGGGTAATGAGCAGTTCTTC
CDR3aa: CASSLRGRWGARGNEQFF
abundance: .
d_gene: .
len: 18
j_gene: TRBJ2-1
v_gene: TRBV12-3/TRBV12-4

CDR3nt: TGTGCCACCCGACAGGGATGGTACTATGGCTACACCTTC
CDR3aa: CATRQGWYYGYTF
abundance: few
d_gene: TRBD1
len: 13
j_gene: TRBJ1-2
v_gene: TRBV2

CDR3nt: TGTGCCAGCAGCCGGGGGGCTAGCGGGACTATCACCTACGAGCAGTACTTC
CDR3aa: CASSRGASGTITYEQYF
abundance: .
d_gene: TRBD2
len: 17
j_gene: TRBJ2-7
v_gene: TRBV3-1

CDR3nt: TGTGCCAGCAGTCCCGACAGGACAGGGGCGGAGACCCAGTACTTC
CDR3aa: CASSPDRTGAETQYF
abundance: .
d_gene: TRBD1
len: 15
j_gene: TRBJ2-5
v_gene: TRBV12-3/TRBV12-4

CDR3nt: TGTGCCAGCAGCCAAGATCTTAACCAGGGCTCCTACGAGCAGTACTTC
CDR3aa: CASSQDLNQGSYEQYF
abundance: .
d_gene: .
len: 16
j_gene: TRBJ2-7
v_gene: TRBV4-2

CDR3nt: TGCAGTGCTAGAGTTCTAGCGGGAGAGACCCAGTACTTC
CDR3aa: CSARVLAGETQYF
abundance: .
d_gene: TRBD2
len: 13
j_gene: TRBJ2-5
v_gene: TRBV20-1

CDR3nt: TGTGCCAGCAGCCCTCGGGTGCCTGGGGGCGAGCAGTACTTC
CDR3aa: CASSPRVPGGEQYF
abundance: few
d_gene: .
len: 14
j_gene: TRBJ2-7
v_gene: TRBV7-9

CDR3nt: TGTGCTAGTGGTTTCGAGGTAGCGGGTGGGGCCAACGTCCTGACTTTC
CDR3aa: CASGFEVAGGANVLTF
abundance: .
d_gene: TRBD2
len: 16
j_gene: TRBJ2-6
v_gene: TRBV12-5

CDR3nt: TGCGCCAGCAGCCAAGATCAAGCGGGCGGATCCTACGAGCAGTACTTC
CDR3aa: CASSQDQAGGSYEQYF
abundance: few
d_gene: .
len: 16
j_gene: TRBJ2-7
v_gene: TRBV4-1

CDR3nt: TGTGCCATCAGTGATGGGTGGCAAGAGACCCAGTACTTC
CDR3aa: CAISDGWQETQYF
abundance: few
d_gene: .
len: 13
j_gene: TRBJ2-5
v_gene: TRBV10-3

CDR3nt: TGCGCCAGCAGCTTGGAAGGGTCGTTGGTGACTGAAGCTTTCTTT
CDR3aa: CASSLEGSLVTEAFF
abundance: .
d_gene: .
len: 15
j_gene: TRBJ1-1
v_gene: TRBV5-1

CDR3nt: TGTGCCAGCAGCTTGGGGGGGACTAGCGGGTTTCAAGAGACCCAGTACTTC
CDR3aa: CASSLGGTSGFQETQYF
abundance: .
d_gene: TRBD2
len: 17
j_gene: TRBJ2-5
v_gene: TRBV5-4

CDR3nt: TGCAGTGCTAGAGGGAGCAGGGAAACTCAGCCCCAGCATTTT
CDR3aa: CSARGSRETQPQHF
abundance: .
d_gene: .
len: 14
j_gene: TRBJ1-5
v_gene: TRBV20-1

CDR3nt: TGCAGCGCTAGGGACAGGGAGGCCGGGGAGCTGTTTTTT
CDR3aa: CSARDREAGELFF
abundance: .
d_gene: TRBD1
len: 13
j_gene: TRBJ2-2
v_gene: TRBV29-1

CDR3nt: TGCAGTGCTAGAATGGGGGGTGAGTTGTACAATGAGCAGTTCTTC
CDR3aa: CSARMGGELYNEQFF
abundance: .
d_gene: .
len: 15
j_gene: TRBJ2-1
v_gene: TRBV20-1

CDR3nt: TGTGCCAGCACCACGCCCCGGGAGGAGGGGGGTTTGGAGACCCAGTACTTC
CDR3aa: CASTTPREEGGLETQYF
abundance: .
d_gene: .
len: 17
j_gene: TRBJ2-5
v_gene: TRBV12-3/TRBV12-4

CDR3nt: TGTGCCAGCAGCTTGGGGGCTAGCGGGAGCGATGAGCAGTTCTTC
CDR3aa: CASSLGASGSDEQFF
abundance: .
d_gene: TRBD2
len: 15
j_gene: TRBJ2-1
v_gene: TRBV5-5

CDR3nt: TGTGCCAGCAGTTACACGACTAGCGGGCCGAACACCGGGGAGCTGTTTTTT
CDR3aa: CASSYTTSGPNTGELFF
abundance: many
d_gene: TRBD2
len: 17
j_gene: TRBJ2-2
v_gene: TRBV6-2/TRBV6-3

CDR3nt: TGTGCCAGCAGTTTTAGGATCCGCGGCAATTCACCCCTCCACTTT
CDR3aa: CASSFRIRGNSPLHF
abundance: few
d_gene: .
len: 15
j_gene: TRBJ1-6
v_gene: TRBV27

CDR3nt: TGTGCCAGCAGACAGGGGTTTCAGCCCCAGCATTTT
CDR3aa: CASRQGFQPQHF
abundance: few
d_gene: TRBD1
len: 12
j_gene: TRBJ1-5
v_gene: TRBV27

CDR3nt: TGTGCCAGCAGTTTATCGGGACAGGGGTCAGAGACCCAGTACTTC
CDR3aa: CASSLSGQGSETQYF
abundance: .
d_gene: TRBD1
len: 15
j_gene: TRBJ2-5
v_gene: TRBV28

CDR3nt: TGTGCCAGCAGCTTGGAGGCAGACTACGAGCAGTACTTC
CDR3aa: CASSLEADYEQYF
abundance: few
d_gene: .
len: 13
j_gene: TRBJ2-7
v_gene: TRBV5-5